The rows below give T cell receptor beta chains drawn from one sample of a study of blood T cells in healthy people across ages. MiXCR, run by TCRdb on the 5' RACE reads, gives a single entry per CDR3 protein. This table has under 2 million distinct CDR3 sequences, roughly 30% appearing once. Sequencing was carried out using blood. The receptors were gathered from a young woman in good health. The CDR3 runs from the conserved cysteine through the conserved F or W. D genes are given only for firm matches. Clone size is shown for a subset of rows, as once, few, many or a class of expanded clone.

v_call: TRBV7-9; clone_size: few; j_call: TRBJ2-3; d_call: .; cdr3_nt: TGTGCCAGCAGTCGTAGCGAAGCGGCCACAGATACGCAGTATTTT; cdr3_aa: CASSRSEAATDTQYF
v_call: TRBV10-3; clone_size: .; j_call: TRBJ2-1; d_call: TRBD2; cdr3_nt: TGTGCCATCAGTATCGACGGGGGGGCCTACAATGAGCAGTTCTTC; cdr3_aa: CAISIDGGAYNEQFF
v_call: TRBV6-5; clone_size: .; j_call: TRBJ2-7; d_call: .; cdr3_nt: TGTGCCAGCGCCATGGGGCAGGGATACGAGCAGTACTTC; cdr3_aa: CASAMGQGYEQYF
v_call: TRBV11-2; clone_size: .; j_call: TRBJ1-3; d_call: .; cdr3_nt: TGTGCCAGCAGCCACTTAAGGTCGGGAGCTGGAAACACCATATATTTT; cdr3_aa: CASSHLRSGAGNTIYF
v_call: TRBV2; clone_size: once; j_call: TRBJ2-5; d_call: TRBD1; cdr3_nt: TGTGCCAGCAGCGACAGGGGGCGCAAAGAGACCCAGTACTTC; cdr3_aa: CASSDRGRKETQYF
v_call: TRBV11-2; clone_size: .; j_call: TRBJ2-3; d_call: TRBD2; cdr3_nt: TGTGCCAGCAGCTTCCCCAGACCGGGACTAGCGGCCACAGATACGCAGTATTTT; cdr3_aa: CASSFPRPGLAATDTQYF
v_call: TRBV7-2; clone_size: .; j_call: TRBJ2-7; d_call: .; cdr3_nt: TGTGCCAGCAGCACCCTTCGGGTGAGCGAGCAGTACTTC; cdr3_aa: CASSTLRVSEQYF
v_call: TRBV4-1; clone_size: few; j_call: TRBJ2-5; d_call: .; cdr3_nt: TGCGCCAGCAGCCAAGTCGGGGTCCAAGAGACCCAGTACTTC; cdr3_aa: CASSQVGVQETQYF
v_call: TRBV6-1; clone_size: .; j_call: TRBJ2-3; d_call: TRBD2; cdr3_nt: TGTGCCAGCAGTGAAGAGGCTAGCGGGGGGTGGTATACGCAGTATTTT; cdr3_aa: CASSEEASGGWYTQYF
v_call: TRBV20-1; clone_size: few; j_call: TRBJ2-3; d_call: TRBD2; cdr3_nt: TGCAGTGCTCGAAGGCTAGCGGAGGGAACTTTCACAGATACGCAGTATTTT; cdr3_aa: CSARRLAEGTFTDTQYF
v_call: TRBV7-9; clone_size: .; j_call: TRBJ2-7; d_call: TRBD1; cdr3_nt: TGTGCCAGCAGCTGGAGGTCCGGGACAGGGAGCTACGAGCAGTACTTC; cdr3_aa: CASSWRSGTGSYEQYF